A single sample is the source of the 26 T cell receptor beta chains below, sequenced in a study of blood T cell repertoires in COVID-19. Here immunoSEQ multiplex PCR was the method, and the copy in TCRdb shows in-frame clones only, minus some. This sample has roughly 230,000 clones, with 75% to 85% found just once. The sequenced sample consisted of peripheral blood. The receptors were gathered from a human donor in a cohort sampled during active COVID-19.

The chain combines TRBV27 with TRBJ2-7; TRBD1 is a possible D gene (5 bases). This CDR3 spans 14 amino acids. CDR1 and CDR2 from the germline V gene are MNHEY and SMNVEV (reference sequence). Trimming shortened V by 5 bases and J by 4 bases, and 15 bases separated the two germline ends. CDR3 in DNA: TGTGCCAGCAGTAGAGAGATCAGGGAATACGAGCAGTACTTC. It encodes CASSREIREYEQYF.

V gene TRBV19 combines with J gene TRBJ2-7; D might be TRBD1 (6 bases). V lost 5 bases to trimming and J lost 3 bases, with 14 bases between them. The CDR3 covers 14 residues. In germline, CDR1 is LNHDA, CDR2 SQIVND (reference sequence). The CDR3 protein is CASSSPGHNYEQYF. The CDR3 nucleotides are TGTGCCAGTAGTTCCCCGGGACATAACTACGAGCAGTACTTC.

The chain uses TRBV5-1 and TRBJ1-3; D remains unclear. Germline V gene sequence: CDR1 SGHRS, CDR2 YFSETQ. The CDR3 length is 16 residues. The ends were cut back, 0 bases at V and 0 bases at J, with 10 bases in the middle. CDR3 sequence (DNA): TGCGCCAGCAGCTTGGGCAGTGCTAGCTCTGGAAACACCATATATTTT. Protein product: CASSLGSASSGNTIYF.

This clone has only one observation. This chain uses TRBV30 with TRBJ2-3; perhaps TRBD1 as D (5 bases). CDR3 length: 11 amino acids. Trimming pared 2 bases from V and 5 bases from J, leaving 5 bases between. Per the germline V gene, CDR1 is GTSNPN and CDR2 is SVGIG (reference sequence). This CDR3 is CAWSRGDTQYF. DNA of the CDR3: TGTGCCTGGAGTAGGGGAGATACGCAGTATTTT.

This sequence joins TRBV29-1 and TRBJ1-1; D remains ambiguous. The CDR3 has 13 amino acids. Germline loops: CDR1 SQVTM, CDR2 ANQGSEA. V lost 6 bases, J lost 0 bases, and 11 bases lay in between. CDR3 nucleotide sequence: TGCAGCGTCGCAGGCCATATGAACACTGAAGCTTTCTTT. Translating it yields CSVAGHMNTEAFF.

V gene TRBV19 combines with J gene TRBJ2-7, with 10 bases lining up with TRBD1. CDR1 is LNHDA, CDR2 SQIVND, per germline (reference sequence). This CDR3 spans 15 amino acids. Trimming at V came to 1 base and at J to 2 bases, leaving 2 bases not matched to a gene. CDR3 amino acids: CASSIAGTGAYEQYF. The CDR3 DNA sequence: TGTGCCAGTAGTATAGCCGGGACAGGGGCCTACGAGCAGTACTTC.

Details on this clone: The same CDR3 can be traced to other DNA sequences in this sample. V is TRBV5-4 and J is TRBJ2-5; D remains unclear. Trimming shortened V by 4 bases and J by 5 bases, and 15 bases separated the two germline ends. From germline, CDR1 is SGHNT and CDR2 YYREEE (reference sequence). The CDR3 consists of 14 residues. Written as DNA, the CDR3 is TGTGCCAGCAGCCTTGGTGGAGTCCGGGAGACCCAGTACTTC. It is translated as CASSLGGVRETQYF.

The chain combines TRBV2 with TRBJ1-5; D gene unclear. The CDR3 contains 15 residues. CDR1 is SNHLY, CDR2 FYNNEI, per germline. V dropped 4 bases and J dropped 2 bases, with 12 bases sitting between them. As DNA, the CDR3 is TGTGCCAGCAGTGGGTCGAGAATGCGCAATCAGCCCCAGCATTTT. This sequence encodes CASSGSRMRNQPQHF.

V and J are TRBV28 and TRBJ2-3; the D gene is possibly TRBD1 (5 bases). Trimming shortened V by 5 bases and J by 2 bases, and 11 bases separated the two germline ends. Per germline, CDR1 MDHEN and CDR2 SYDVKM. This CDR3 comprises 14 residues. The DNA of the CDR3 is TGTGCCAGCAGTAAAGGGGCTGACACAGATACGCAGTATTTT. Encoded protein: CASSKGADTDTQYF.

The chain links TRBV10-2 to TRBJ2-5; the D gene is possibly TRBD1 (6 bases). CDR1 is WSHSY, CDR2 SAAADI, per germline. The V end was cut by 6 bases, the J end by 4 bases, with 12 bases between. The CDR3 extends over 13 amino acids. The chain's CDR3 is CASRQGGGETQYF. Written as DNA, the CDR3 is TGCGCCAGCAGACAGGGTGGCGGAGAGACCCAGTACTTC.

The V and J genes are TRBV4-2 and TRBJ2-3, with 9 positions matching TRBD2. Germline V gives CDR1 LGHNA, CDR2 YNFKEQ. V gave up 0 bases and J gave up 4 bases; unmatched junction bases: 8. The CDR3 is made up of 17 amino acids. The CDR3 is CASSQDGAGGPADTQYF. For the CDR3, the DNA is TGTGCCAGCAGCCAAGATGGGGCGGGGGGGCCGGCAGATACGCAGTATTTT.

CDR3 in amino acids: CASSRQGYRDEQFF. In DNA form, the CDR3 reads TGTGCCAGCAGCCGACAGGGGTACAGGGATGAGCAGTTCTTC. The gene calls are TRBV5-4 and TRBJ2-1; 8 nucleotides line up with TRBD1. The CDR3 consists of 14 residues. With 4 bases clipped from V and 8 bases from J, the junction kept 8 bases outside the gene matches. Germline values: CDR1 SGHNT, CDR2 YYREEE (reference sequence).

The CDR3 sequence: CASSATSYEQYF. Here the CDR3 DNA reads TGTGCCAGTAGTGCCACTAGCTACGAGCAGTACTTC. This chain connects TRBV19 to TRBJ2-7; the D gene is possibly TRBD2 (5 bases). CDR1 and CDR2 (germline): LNHDA, SQIVND (reference sequence). Trimming cost V 5 bases and J 3 bases, with 8 bases left between them. The CDR3 is made up of 12 amino acids.

This sequence joins TRBV7-8 and TRBJ2-2; D may be TRBD1 (6 bases). The CDR3 loop spans 16 amino acids. Germline V gene sequence: CDR1 SGHVS, CDR2 FQNEAQ. Trimming left V 1 base short and J 2 bases short, with 11 bases between. CDR3 coding DNA: TGTGCCAGCAGCTTAGGAAGGGGACATAACACCGGGGAGCTGTTTTTT. The encoded protein is CASSLGRGHNTGELFF.

This sequence joins TRBV28 and TRBJ1-2; tentatively, D is TRBD1 (5 bases). Germline assignment: CDR1 MDHEN and CDR2 SYDVKM. This CDR3 is 14 amino acids long. V was pared by 6 bases and J by 8 bases, with 19 bases between. CDR3 region: CASRPHERGLGYTF. CDR3 sequence (DNA): TGTGCCAGCAGACCCCACGAAAGGGGATTAGGCTACACCTTC.

CDR3 sequence (DNA): TGTGCCAGCAGGAGATCAGGGATGGCCGACGAGCAGTACTTC. This sequence encodes CASRRSGMADEQYF. This chain joins TRBV25-1 and TRBJ2-7; possible D gene TRBD1, 5 bases. The CDR3 contains 14 residues. With 6 bases removed from V and 5 bases from J, the gap between germline ends came to 17 bases. CDR1 is MGHDK, CDR2 SYGVNS, per germline.

This chain links TRBV30 with TRBJ2-7, with TRBD1 matching over 7 bases. This CDR3 contains 13 residues. The J segment lost 0 bases and the V segment lost 5 bases, leaving 4 bases of the junction unmatched. CDR1 and CDR2 (germline): GTSNPN, SVGIG (reference sequence). The CDR3 is CAWSGQVSYEQYF. CDR3 DNA: TGTGCCTGGTCAGGACAGGTCTCCTACGAGCAGTACTTC.

This sequence joins TRBV21-1 and TRBJ2-7; the table calls TRBD2, which could not be checked here. TRBV21-1 is described as a pseudogene. CDR3 length: 15 residues. Here the CDR3 DNA reads TGTGCCAGCAGCAAATGGGGGACTAGCAACTACGAGCAGTACTTC. It specifies CASSKWGTSNYEQYF.

The chain has TRBV6-1 and TRBJ1-1; D unclear. The CDR3 consists of 13 residues. The germline V and J ends were trimmed by 0 bases and 8 bases, with 10 bases remaining between them. Germline V CDR1 and CDR2: MNHNS, SASEGT. The chain's CDR3 is CASSEAEFLEAFF. As DNA, the CDR3 is TGTGCCAGCAGTGAAGCAGAGTTCCTGGAAGCTTTCTTT.

This clone was counted between two and nine times. The V and J genes are TRBV24-1 and TRBJ2-1; D unresolved. Germline V gene data show CDR1 as KGHDR and CDR2 as SFDVKD. The CDR3 covers 11 residues. With 6 bases removed from V and 8 bases from J, the gap between germline ends came to 7 bases. CDR3 bases: TGTGCCACCAGTTCCCGAGATGAGCAGTTCTTC. Its protein is CATSSRDEQFF.

Concerning this clone: Other nucleotide sequences from this sample produce the same CDR3. The chain combines TRBV28 with TRBJ2-1, with D tentatively TRBD1 (6 bases). The germline V gene has CDR1 MDHEN and CDR2 SYDVKM. V lost 5 bases, J lost 1 base, and 9 bases lay in between. This CDR3 has 14 amino acids. CDR3 bases: TGTGCCAGCAGTATGGACAGTTCCTACAATGAGCAGTTCTTC. Protein sequence: CASSMDSSYNEQFF.

The chain couples TRBV11-2 to TRBJ1-4, with a possible D match to TRBD1 (5 bases). Germline V gene lookup returns CDR1 SGHAT and CDR2 FQNNGV. Between the trimmed V and J ends, which lost 5 bases and 0 bases, there was a span of 13 bases. This CDR3 is 16 amino acids long. DNA for the CDR3: TGTGCCAGCAGCGGGGGGGAGACCTCAACTAATGAAAAACTGTTTTTT. Amino acid sequence: CASSGGETSTNEKLFF.

The chain employs TRBV6-2 or TRBV6-3 and TRBJ2-5; 10 bases agree with TRBD1. This CDR3 contains 16 residues. V trimming: 3 bases; J trimming: 5 bases; junction bases outside the gene matches: 9. The germline V gene has CDR1 MNHEY and CDR2 SVGEGT. Written as DNA, the CDR3 is TGTGCCAGCAGTTATGAGACAGGGGGCTTCGGGGAGACCCAGTACTTC. This translates into CASSYETGGFGETQYF.

The rearrangement links TRBV6-5 to TRBJ2-3, with D perhaps TRBD1 (7 bases). Per the germline V gene, CDR1 is MNHEY and CDR2 is SVGAGI. The V end lost 6 bases, the J end lost 1 base, and 14 bases lay between the germline ends. This CDR3 is built from 15 residues. CDR3 nucleotide sequence: TGTGCCAGCAGCAGGGGGGTAACCGGCACAGATACGCAGTATTTT. Its translation is CASSRGVTGTDTQYF.

V gene TRBV28 combines with J gene TRBJ2-5; 8 bases match TRBD2. This CDR3 comprises 15 residues. CDR1 MDHEN and CDR2 SYDVKM come from the germline V gene. Trimming took 5 bases from V and 2 from J; bases not matched to a gene: 7. The CDR3: CASSPNGLAQETQYF. CDR3 DNA sequence: TGTGCCAGCAGTCCGAATGGACTAGCACAAGAGACCCAGTACTTC.

The chain joins TRBV24-1 to TRBJ1-3; unclear D gene. Germline assignment: CDR1 KGHDR and CDR2 SFDVKD. The CDR3 runs to 17 residues. V lost 0 bases, J lost 4 bases, and 15 bases lay in between. The CDR3 DNA reads as TGTGCCACCAGTGATTTGATTTGGAAAGGCGGCGGAAACACCATATATTTT. This codes for CATSDLIWKGGGNTIYF.